This T cell receptor beta chain came from a study of blood T cells in healthy people across ages. Study-level points and caveats: A greater number of naive CD4+ cells and higher diversity distinguished long-lived donors from aged donors.

Then a second PCR, running roughly 7 to 11 cycles, was carried out with a sample-barcoded 5' primer and a J-beta primer mix. MiXCR, applied by TCRdb to the 5' RACE reads, yields one record per CDR3 protein. The data show some 1.5 million distinct CDR3 sequences, approximately 28% seen once. CDR3 size: 17 residues. Germline V gene sequence: CDR1 SGHVS, CDR2 FNYEAQ. The trim removed 5 bases at V and 6 bases at J, leaving 16 bases unmatched. This clonotype was seen many times. No antigen is known for it. Sequenced: blood. The sequence derives from a woman aged 25 to 39 in good health. The gene calls are TRBV7-6 and TRBJ2-3, with TRBD1 matching over 8 bases. CDR3 region: CASSPLGQGVSHDTQYF. The CDR3 bases are TGTGCCAGCAGCCCCCTCGGACAGGGAGTTTCACATGATACGCAGTATTTT.